This T cell receptor (beta chain) emerged from a study of spatial heterogeneity in lung cancer. CDR1 and CDR2 (germline): SNHLY, FYNNEI. The CDR3 runs 11 residues. Between the trimmed V and J ends, which lost 3 bases and 4 bases, there was a span of 3 bases. This clonotype has at least ten counts. The time point here: sample taken at primary tumor resection. Whole RNA, isolated from tumor, nontumor lung or frozen PBMC, was sequenced without prior sorting. Using its own MiXCR run on the 5' RACE reads, TCRdb lists one record per CDR3 protein. This sample carries more than 85,000 distinct CDR3 sequences, roughly 8.7% of them seen once, and the ten largest clones take 6.5% to 8.5%.

This material consisted of PBMCs, taken at surgery. The sequence was collected from a male donor with early-stage non-small cell lung cancer. J is TRBJ1-2 and V is TRBV2; no firm D call. CDR3 region: CASSDTYGYTF. CDR3 DNA sequence: TGTGCCAGCAGTGACACCTATGGCTACACCTTC.